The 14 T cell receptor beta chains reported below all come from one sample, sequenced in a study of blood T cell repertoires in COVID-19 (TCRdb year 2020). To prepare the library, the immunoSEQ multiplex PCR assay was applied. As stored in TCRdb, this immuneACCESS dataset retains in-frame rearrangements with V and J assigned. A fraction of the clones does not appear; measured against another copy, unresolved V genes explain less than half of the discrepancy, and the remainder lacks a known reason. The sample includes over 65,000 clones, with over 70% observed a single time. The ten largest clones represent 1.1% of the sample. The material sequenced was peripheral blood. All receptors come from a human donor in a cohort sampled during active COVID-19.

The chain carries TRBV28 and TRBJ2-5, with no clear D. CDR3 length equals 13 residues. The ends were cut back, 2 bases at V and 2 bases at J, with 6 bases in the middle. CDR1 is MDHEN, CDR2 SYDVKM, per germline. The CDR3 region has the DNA TGTGCCAGCAGTTTAGTGGCTCAAGAGACCCAGTACTTC. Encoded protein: CASSLVAQETQYF.

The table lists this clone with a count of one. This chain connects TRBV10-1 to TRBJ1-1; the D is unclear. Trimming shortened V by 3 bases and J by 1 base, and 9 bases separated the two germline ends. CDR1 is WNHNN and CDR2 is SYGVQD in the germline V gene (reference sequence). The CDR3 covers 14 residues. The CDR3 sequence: CASSDSKRNTEAFF. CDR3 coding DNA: TGCGCCAGCAGTGATAGCAAGAGGAACACTGAAGCTTTCTTT.

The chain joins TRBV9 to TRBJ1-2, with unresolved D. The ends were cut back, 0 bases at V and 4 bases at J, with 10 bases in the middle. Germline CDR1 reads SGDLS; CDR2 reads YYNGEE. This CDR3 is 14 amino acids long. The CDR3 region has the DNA TGTGCCAGCAGCGTAGAACCGTTGAGCTATGGCTACACCTTC. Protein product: CASSVEPLSYGYTF.

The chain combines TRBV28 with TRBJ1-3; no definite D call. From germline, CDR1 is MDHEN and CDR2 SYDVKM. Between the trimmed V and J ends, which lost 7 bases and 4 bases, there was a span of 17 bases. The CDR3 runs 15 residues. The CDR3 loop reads CASTTGPGSGNTIYF. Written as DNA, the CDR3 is TGTGCCAGCACCACTGGCCCCGGGTCGGGAAACACCATATATTTT.

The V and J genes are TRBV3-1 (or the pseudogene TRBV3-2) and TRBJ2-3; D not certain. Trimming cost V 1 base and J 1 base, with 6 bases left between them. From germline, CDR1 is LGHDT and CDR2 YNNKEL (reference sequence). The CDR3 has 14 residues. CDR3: CASSQVAGTDTQYF. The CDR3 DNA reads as TGTGCCAGCAGCCAAGTGGCTGGCACAGATACGCAGTATTTT.

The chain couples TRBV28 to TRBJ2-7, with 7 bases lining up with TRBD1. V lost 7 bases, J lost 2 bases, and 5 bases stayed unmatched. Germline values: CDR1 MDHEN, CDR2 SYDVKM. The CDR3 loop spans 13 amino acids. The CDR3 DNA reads TGTGCCAGCACCGGGACAGCGACCTACGAGCAGTACTTC. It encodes CASTGTATYEQYF.

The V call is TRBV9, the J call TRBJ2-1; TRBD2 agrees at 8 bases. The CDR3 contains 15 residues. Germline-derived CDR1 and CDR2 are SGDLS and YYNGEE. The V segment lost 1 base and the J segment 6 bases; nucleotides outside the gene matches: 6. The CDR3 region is CASSVLAGWVNEQFF. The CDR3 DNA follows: TGTGCCAGCAGCGTACTAGCGGGCTGGGTCAATGAGCAGTTCTTC.

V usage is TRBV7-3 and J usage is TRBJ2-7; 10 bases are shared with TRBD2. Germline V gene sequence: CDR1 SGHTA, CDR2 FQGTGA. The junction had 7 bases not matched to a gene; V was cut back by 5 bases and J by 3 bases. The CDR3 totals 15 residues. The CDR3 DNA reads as TGTGCCAGCAGCCCAAGGACTAGCGGTGGCTACGAGCAGTACTTC. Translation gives CASSPRTSGGYEQYF.

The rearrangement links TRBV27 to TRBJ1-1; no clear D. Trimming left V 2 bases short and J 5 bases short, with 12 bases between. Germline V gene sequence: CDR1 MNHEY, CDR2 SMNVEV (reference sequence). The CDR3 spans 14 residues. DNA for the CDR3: TGTGCCAGCAGTTTAAGGGCAGGAGGGACTGAAGCTTTCTTT. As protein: CASSLRAGGTEAFF.

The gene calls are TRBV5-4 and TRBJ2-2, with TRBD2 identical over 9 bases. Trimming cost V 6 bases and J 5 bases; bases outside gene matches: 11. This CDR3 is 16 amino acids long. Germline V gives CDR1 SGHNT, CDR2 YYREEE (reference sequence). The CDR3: CASTFQLAGNTGELFF. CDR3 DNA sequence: TGTGCCAGCACCTTCCAGCTAGCGGGAAATACCGGGGAGCTGTTTTTT.

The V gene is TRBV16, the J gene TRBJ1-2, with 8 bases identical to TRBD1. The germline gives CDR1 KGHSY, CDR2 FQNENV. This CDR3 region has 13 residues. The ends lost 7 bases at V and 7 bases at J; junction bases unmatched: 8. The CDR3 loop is CASTSDRDLGYTF. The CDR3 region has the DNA TGTGCCAGCACTTCGGACAGGGATCTTGGCTACACCTTC.

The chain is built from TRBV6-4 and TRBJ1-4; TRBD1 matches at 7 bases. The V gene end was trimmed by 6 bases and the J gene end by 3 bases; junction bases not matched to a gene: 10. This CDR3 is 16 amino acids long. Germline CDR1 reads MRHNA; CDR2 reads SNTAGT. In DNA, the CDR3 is TGTGCCAGCAGCTGCAGCCGACAGGGCCCTAATGAAAAACTGTTTTTT. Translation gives CASSCSRQGPNEKLFF.

Here the CDR3 reads CASSGSGTSGTTYEQYF. The CDR3 DNA reads as TGTGCCAGCAGTGGGTCCGGGACTAGCGGGACGACCTACGAGCAGTACTTC. This chain links TRBV6-1 with TRBJ2-7; the match to TRBD2 covers 13 bases. The CDR3 has 17 amino acids. Germline assignment: CDR1 MNHNS and CDR2 SASEGT. V lost 4 bases to trimming and J lost 2 bases; unmatched junction nucleotides: 8.

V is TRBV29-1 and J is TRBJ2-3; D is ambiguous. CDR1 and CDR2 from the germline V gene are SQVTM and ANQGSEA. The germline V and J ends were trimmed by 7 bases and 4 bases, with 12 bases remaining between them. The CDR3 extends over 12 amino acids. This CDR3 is CSAPATPDTQYF. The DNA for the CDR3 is TGCAGCGCTCCCGCTACTCCAGATACGCAGTATTTT.